This T cell receptor (beta chain) was recorded in a study of CD8+CD57+ T cells in acquired aplastic anemia (dated by TCRdb to 2016 to 2019). Looking at the study overall: On average, sorted CD4+ and CD8+ cells yielded around 3.5 ug of extracted DNA, with a range of roughly 0.18 to 30 ug. A CD8+CD57+ expansion meant a frequency higher than the mean frequency seen in healthy subjects. On the study overall, not on this receptor specifically: Around 30 CD8+ CDR3 sequences were shared between patients and controls but appeared highly expressed in patients and within their immunodominant clones. Between patients and healthy controls, no significant difference in CD8+ Simpson's diversity was found (P=0.060).

Expansion of CD8+CD57+ cells had been shown by flow cytometry in the patients chosen for sequencing. All patients had severe acquired aplastic anemia diagnosed by International Study of Aplastic Anemia and Agranulocytosis and Camitta criteria. Patients had received no therapy at the time of blood sampling. The study deep-sequenced TCR repertoires of sorted CD4+ and CD8+ blood T cells from severe aplastic anemia patients and healthy subjects. In the USA, patient enrollment took place under clinicaltrials.gov protocols 00001620, 01623167, 00001397, 00071045, 00081523 and 00961064. Ficoll-Paque density gradient centrifugation was used to isolate peripheral blood mononuclear cells. Before DNA extraction, CD4+ and CD8+ T cells were sorted by FACS or by magnetic beads. TCR beta VDJ combination and CDR3 sequence profiling used genomic DNA as the template. TCR repertoire sequencing was run on an Illumina HiSeq 2000. Per the original workflow: Repertoires were assessed using TRBV/TRBJ rearrangement plots, CDR3 size and DJ length profiles, and Simpson's diversity index. The most abundant DNA sequence in the deep sequencing data was taken as the immunodominant clone. CDR3 amino acid sequences were checked for sharing between subjects and were compared against published repertoires and the VDJdb database. In-frame beta chains were kept once TCRdb had trimmed the public reads at Q25 with fastp and called clones with MiXCR. Each CDR3 protein gets just one entry, which takes the most common genes and DNA from the rows behind it. The V and J calls come from TCRdb's annotation, not from the publication. The sample table contains roughly 220,000 distinct CDR3 sequences; only one count was recorded for 65% of them. The ten largest clones take up roughly 62% of the sample.

V was cut back by 5 bases and J by 5 bases, leaving a gap of 16 bases between them. CDR1 SGHAT and CDR2 FQNNGV were looked up in the germline V gene. There are 14 amino acids in the CDR3, from cysteine to phenylalanine inclusive. Only the CDR3 DNA stays, 42 bases, in frame from base 1. Comments on this clonotype: The specificity of this receptor is unknown. One base away there is no much larger clone; base qualities are not given.

Material for sequencing was sorted CD4+, CD8+, or CD8+CD57+ T cells (not recorded which) from PBMCs. This TCR was recovered from a human donor with aplastic anemia. The chain links TRBV11-2 with TRBJ2-7; a weak D assignment points to TRBD1 (5 bases agree). CDR3 protein: CASSTTVFTHEQYF. The bases are TGTGCCAGCAGCACGACAGTCTTCACCCACGAGCAGTACTTC.